These 5 T cell receptor beta chains came from one sample sequenced in a study of T cells in Graves' hyperthyroidism and ophthalmopathy. There were TCR beta CDR3 regions amplified from RNA transcripts. The study used the HTBI primer set for a first-round RT-PCR of the TCR CDR3. TCRdb reprocessed the multiplex PCR reads via MiXCR and lists one record per CDR3 protein. The sample consists of some 800,000 distinct CDR3 sequences, 35% to 40% of them appearing once. The sequenced sample was blood. The receptors originated from a man younger than 35 with Graves' hyperthyroidism.

This clonotype was counted at least ten times. The V and J genes are TRBV29-1 and TRBJ2-7, with 8 bases that match TRBD2. J lost 3 bases, V lost 5 bases, and 6 bases had no gene match. From germline, CDR1 is SQVTM and CDR2 ANQGSEA. This CDR3 is 13 amino acids long. The CDR3 region has the DNA TGCAGCGTTCGAAGCGGGAGTCTCTACGAGCAGTACTTC. Amino acids: CSVRSGSLYEQYF.

This clonotype showed up many times. This chain links TRBV7-2 with TRBJ1-2; no clear D gene. Germline V gives CDR1 SGHTA, CDR2 FQGNSA. V lost 5 bases and J lost 6, with 19 bases in between. The CDR3 is 15 residues long. The CDR3 is CASSPQASVAHGYTF. CDR3 nucleotides: TGTGCCAGCAGCCCCCAGGCGTCGGTGGCTCATGGCTACACCTTC.

The V call is TRBV5-8, the J call TRBJ1-1; possibly TRBD1 for D (6 bases). Germline CDR1 SGHTS, CDR2 YDEGEE. Trimming shortened V by 1 base and J by 7 bases, and 14 bases separated the two germline ends. CDR3 length: 14 residues. CDR3 sequence (DNA): TGTGCCAGCAGCTTGACCTCGGACAGCCTTGAAGCTTTCTTT. This gives the protein CASSLTSDSLEAFF.

At least ten counts were recorded for this clonotype. The CDR3 nucleotides read TGTGCCATCAGCCCCGGGACTAGCAACGGGGAGCTGTTTTTT. As protein: CAISPGTSNGELFF. The chain combines TRBV10-3 with TRBJ2-2; 9 nucleotides align to TRBD2. The V segment lost 6 bases and the J segment 7 bases; nucleotides outside the gene matches: 6. The CDR3 consists of 14 residues. Germline CDR1 reads ENHRY; CDR2 reads SYGVKD.

The chain has TRBV2 and TRBJ1-2; 9 bases line up with TRBD1. The CDR3 loop spans 16 amino acids. CDR1 is SNHLY, CDR2 FYNNEI, per germline. V was pared by 3 bases and J by 3 bases, with 8 bases of the junction left unmatched. As DNA, the CDR3 is TGTGCCAGCAGTGATGATACAGGGGGCTCGGACTATGGCTACACCTTC. Protein sequence: CASSDDTGGSDYGYTF.